The 18 T cell receptor beta chains below come from one sample, sequenced in a study of shared clonotypes between healthy human individuals. The assay was immunoSEQ multiplex PCR, and TCRdb's table has in-frame clones only and misses some. Of 1,100,000 or so clones in the sample, around 78% were seen once. Source material: memory CD4+ T cells from PBMCs. Documented subset: CD45RA-negative fraction. The receptors were sampled from a man between 18 and 29 years old in good health. Some clones in this sample may be carry-over from other donors' samples.

The chain couples TRBV27 to TRBJ2-5; no firm D call. This CDR3 has 13 amino acids. Trimming pared 6 bases from V and 5 bases from J, leaving 13 bases between. Germline V gene sequence: CDR1 MNHEY, CDR2 SMNVEV (reference sequence). CDR3: CASRPSLLETQYF. The CDR3 DNA follows: TGTGCCAGCAGACCCTCCCTTCTGGAGACCCAGTACTTC.

The J gene is TRBJ2-7, the V gene TRBV4-3; 7 nucleotides agree with TRBD1. The CDR3 runs to 16 residues. V gave up 2 bases and J gave up 2 bases; unmatched junction bases: 9. Per the germline V gene, CDR1 is LGHNA and CDR2 is YSLEER. CDR3 sequence: CASSQLWDSSPYEQYF. CDR3 DNA: TGCGCCAGCAGCCAACTTTGGGACAGCTCCCCCTACGAGCAGTACTTC.

V gene TRBV10-1 combines with J gene TRBJ2-7; possible D gene TRBD2, 6 bases. This CDR3 spans 15 amino acids. V was pared by 0 bases and J by 3 bases, with 12 bases between. Germline V gene lookup returns CDR1 WNHNN and CDR2 SYGVQD (reference sequence). Here the CDR3 DNA reads TGCGCCAGCAGTGAGTCGGGGGGATCGAACTACGAGCAGTACTTC. Protein sequence: CASSESGGSNYEQYF.

CDR3 sequence reads: CASNQGSGGANVLTF. Written as DNA, the CDR3 is TGTGCCAGCAATCAGGGTTCGGGCGGGGCCAACGTCCTGACTTTC. The chain is built from TRBV6-1 and TRBJ2-6, with D possibly being TRBD1 (5 bases). Trimming took 7 bases from V and 4 from J, leaving 14 bases between them. This CDR3 is 15 amino acids long. Germline V CDR1 and CDR2: MNHNS, SASEGT.

The chain combines TRBV28 with TRBJ2-7; 11 nucleotides match TRBD1. The CDR3 spans 16 residues. Germline V lookup: CDR1 MDHEN, CDR2 SYDVKM. Unmatched junction bases numbered 10, after V lost 4 bases and J lost 5 bases. Here the CDR3 reads CASSSQPGQGANEQYF. The CDR3, as DNA: TGTGCCAGCAGTTCCCAACCCGGACAGGGGGCGAACGAGCAGTACTTC.

The V gene is TRBV7-9, the J gene TRBJ2-3; possibly TRBD2 for D (6 bases). Trimming took off 1 base at V and 6 bases at J, with 20 bases between the two ends. CDR1 is SEHNR and CDR2 is FQNEAQ in the germline V gene (reference sequence). This CDR3 has 17 amino acids. The CDR3 protein is CASSLVGLALKGDTQYF. CDR3 in DNA: TGTGCCAGCAGCTTAGTAGGTCTAGCGCTGAAGGGGGATACGCAGTATTTT.

This clone was counted at least ten times. V gene TRBV18 combines with J gene TRBJ1-1; D call uncertain. This CDR3 has 14 amino acids. From germline, CDR1 is KGHSH and CDR2 LQKENI. The V and J ends lost 3 bases and 8 bases respectively, with 16 bases between them. The CDR3 DNA is TGTGCCAGCTCACCGGGCAGCCCAATCCCCGAAGCTTTCTTT. This gives the protein CASSPGSPIPEAFF.

The V gene is TRBV19, the J gene TRBJ1-4, with D uncertain. V gave up 6 bases and J gave up 6 bases, with 8 bases separating them. This CDR3 has 12 residues. Germline V gene sequence: CDR1 LNHDA, CDR2 SQIVND (reference sequence). As DNA, the CDR3 is TGTGCCAGTAGCAACTTTGATGAAAAACTGTTTTTT. It translates to CASSNFDEKLFF.

V and J are TRBV6-1 and TRBJ2-2; no clear D gene. The CDR3 loop spans 11 amino acids. Trimming took off 11 bases at V and 6 bases at J, with 10 bases between the two ends. Germline values: CDR1 MNHNS, CDR2 SASEGT. The CDR3 here is CAVHGSGELFF. The CDR3 region has the DNA TGTGCCGTACACGGCTCCGGGGAGCTGTTTTTT.

V gene TRBV6-1 combines with J gene TRBJ2-2; 8 nucleotides align to TRBD1. The CDR3 is 17 amino acids. CDR1 MNHNS and CDR2 SASEGT come from the germline V gene. J lost 1 base, V lost 4 bases, and 8 bases had no gene match. DNA for the CDR3: TGTGCCAGCAGTGCCTTTTCAGGGGGCATGAACACCGGGGAGCTGTTTTTT. This encodes CASSAFSGGMNTGELFF.

This chain connects TRBV10-3 to TRBJ2-1; D unclear. V lost 6 bases to trimming and J lost 8 bases, with 17 bases between them. Germline V gives CDR1 ENHRY, CDR2 SYGVKD. This CDR3 region has 14 residues. CDR3 DNA: TGTGCCATCAGCCACAGTGGTAGTTGGGATGAGCAGTTCTTC. Translating it yields CAISHSGSWDEQFF.

The chain couples TRBV7-2 to TRBJ2-7; TRBD1 aligns across 8 bases. CDR3 length equals 17 residues. Germline CDR1 is SGHTA and CDR2 is FQGNSA. The V segment lost 2 bases and the J segment 6 bases; nucleotides outside the gene matches: 15. The CDR3 sequence is CASSLLGRGRSWSEQYF. CDR3 sequence (DNA): TGTGCCAGCAGCTTATTAGGCAGGGGGCGATCCTGGTCCGAGCAGTACTTC.

V is TRBV27 and J is TRBJ2-1, with D tentatively TRBD2 (6 bases). This CDR3 spans 17 amino acids. Germline CDR1 and CDR2: MNHEY and SMNVEV (reference sequence). V was trimmed by 0 bases and J by 0 bases, leaving 12 bases between them. The CDR3 loop is CASSLSSYSGSYNEQFF. The CDR3 DNA is TGTGCCAGCAGTTTATCTTCCTATAGCGGCTCCTACAATGAGCAGTTCTTC.

This clone was counted once. V gene TRBV28 combines with J gene TRBJ2-1; possible D gene TRBD2, 5 bases. The CDR3 contains 12 residues. From germline, CDR1 is MDHEN and CDR2 SYDVKM. Trimming left V 5 bases short and J 10 bases short, with 12 bases between. The CDR3, as DNA: TGTGCCAGCAGTGTAACTAGGGCCGAGCAGTTCTTC. It encodes CASSVTRAEQFF.

The chain links TRBV11-2 to TRBJ2-7; possible D gene TRBD1, 6 bases. From germline, CDR1 is SGHAT and CDR2 FQNNGV. The CDR3 covers 15 residues. V shed 6 bases and J shed 9 bases, with 24 bases lying between them. The CDR3 DNA reads as TGTGCCAGCAGATTCCTGCGGCAGGGGCTGACGGGGCAGTACTTC. Amino acid sequence: CASRFLRQGLTGQYF. Filled out from reference TRBV11-2 and TRBJ2-7, the complete variable domain reads EAGVAQSPRYKIIEKRQSVAFWCNPISGHATLYWYQQILGQGPKLLIQFQNNGVVDDSQLPKDRFSAERLKGVDSTLKIQPAKLEDSAVYLCASRFLRQGLTGQYFGPGTRLTVT.

This chain uses TRBV5-4 with TRBJ2-7, with D unclear. In germline, CDR1 is SGHNT, CDR2 YYREEE (reference sequence). The length of the CDR3 is 16 residues. V was clipped by 0 bases and J by 3 bases, with 16 bases between them. The CDR3 region is CASSLGAYGRDYEQYF. CDR3 DNA: TGTGCCAGCAGCTTGGGGGCCTATGGGCGAGACTACGAGCAGTACTTC. The complete variable domain, with remaining parts taken from reference TRBV5-4 and TRBJ2-7, reads ETGVTQSPTHLIKTRGQQVTLRCSSQSGHNTVSWYQQALGQGPQFIFQYYREEENGRGNFPPRFSGLQFPNYSSELNVNALELDDSALYLCASSLGAYGRDYEQYFGPGTRLTVT.

V gene TRBV6-5 combines with J gene TRBJ2-5; 8 bases map to TRBD1. From germline, CDR1 is MNHEY and CDR2 SVGAGI. The CDR3 spans 13 residues. Trimming cost V 9 bases and J 1 base; bases outside gene matches: 4. The CDR3 loop reads CASSTGVQETQYF. CDR3 in DNA: TGTGCCAGTTCGACAGGGGTCCAAGAGACCCAGTACTTC.

V is TRBV5-8 and J is TRBJ1-5; tentative D call: TRBD1 (5 bases). V was pared by 0 bases and J by 8 bases, with 12 bases between. CDR1 SGHTS and CDR2 YDEGEE come from the germline V gene. This CDR3 is 14 amino acids long. The CDR3 bases are TGTGCCAGCAGCTTGGACGGGGCGGTTGAGCCCCAGCATTTT. Translation: CASSLDGAVEPQHF.